These 28 T cell receptor beta chains came from one sample sequenced in a study of HIV-infected children after antiretroviral therapy interruption. A 3' RACE protocol on RNA, with unique molecular identifiers, produced the TCR library. TCRdb independently ran MiXCR on the 3' RACE reads; one entry per CDR3 protein. The table records 70,000 to 90,000 distinct CDR3 sequences, 6.9% of them present only once. Indicated treatment: PENTA 11 planned treatment interruption arm or continuous ART arm. The sample here was CD45RA+ CD4+ T cells from PBMCs, pooled from several time points, taken from a donor given antiretroviral therapy, either interrupted or continuous. As to subset: naive CD4+ CD45RA+ CD45RO- T cells. The receptors were sampled from a pool of human donors with HIV.

This clonotype has only a few counts. This sequence joins TRBV6-1 and TRBJ2-7; tentatively, D is TRBD2 (5 bases). Germline assignment: CDR1 MNHNS and CDR2 SASEGT. The germline V and J ends were trimmed by 5 bases and 1 base, with 18 bases remaining between them. CDR3 length: 16 amino acids. CDR3 in amino acids: CASSWARLPGSYEQYF. CDR3 nucleotides: TGTGCCAGCAGTTGGGCGCGGTTGCCGGGGTCCTACGAGCAGTACTTC.

This clonotype was observed many times. CDR3 nucleotides: TGTGCCAGCAACCCGTCGGGGGGCTCCTACAATGAGCAGTTCTTC. It codes for CASNPSGGSYNEQFF. The genes are TRBV12-3 or TRBV12-4 and TRBJ2-1, with 7 bases lining up with TRBD2. The V and J ends lost 7 bases and 0 bases, in that order; junction bases with no gene match: 6. The CDR3 length is 15 residues.

Note on this clonotype: Germline and junction disagree at one end, which may indicate a read error. This chain connects TRBV12-3 or TRBV12-4 to TRBJ2-1, with D perhaps given as TRBD1 or TRBD2 (7 bases each). The CDR3 sequence is 14 residues long. The CDR3 nucleotides read TGTGCAAGCAGCTTAAAGGGGGCGGGAGCTGAGCAGTTCTTC. Translating gives CASSLKGAGAEQFF.

This clonotype was observed a few times. The chain uses TRBV12-3 or TRBV12-4 and TRBJ1-5; D remains unclear. V lost 1 base to trimming and J lost 8 bases, with 12 bases between them. The CDR3 loop spans 14 amino acids. CDR3 sequence (DNA): TGTGCCAGCAGTTTAGGACGGCTCTCGGAGCCCCAGCATTTT. Amino acids: CASSLGRLSEPQHF.

The sample holds many counts of this clonotype. The rearrangement uses TRBV24-1 and TRBJ2-7; D is unclear. CDR1 is KGHDR and CDR2 is SFDVKD in the germline V gene. Trimming left V 4 bases short and J 0 bases short, with 9 bases between. This CDR3 has 14 amino acids. In DNA form, the CDR3 reads TGTGCCACCAGTGAAGTGGACGGCTCCTACGAGCAGTACTTC. This gives the protein CATSEVDGSYEQYF.

This clonotype showed up many times. The chain is built from TRBV24-1 and TRBJ2-5; 7 positions match TRBD1. CDR3 length equals 14 residues. The germline CDR1 and CDR2 sequences are KGHDR and SFDVKD. V was pared by 4 bases and J by 5 bases, with 6 bases of the junction left unmatched. CDR3: CATSDATGYETQYF. The DNA of the CDR3 is TGTGCCACCAGTGACGCGACAGGGTACGAGACCCAGTACTTC.

This clonotype was detected ten times or more. The V and J genes are TRBV20-1 and TRBJ2-1, with TRBD2 matching over 7 bases. V trimming: 1 base; J trimming: 7 bases; junction bases outside the gene matches: 10. CDR1 and CDR2 from the germline V gene are DFQATT and SNEGSKA (reference sequence). The CDR3 has 15 residues. CDR3 region: CSARGTSHSGNEQFF. The CDR3 bases are TGCAGTGCTAGAGGGACATCTCATAGCGGGAATGAGCAGTTCTTC.

There are many counts of this clonotype. V usage is TRBV27 and J usage is TRBJ2-1, with TRBD2 matching over 9 bases. Germline assignment: CDR1 MNHEY and CDR2 SMNVEV (reference sequence). V lost 8 bases to trimming and J lost 3 bases; unmatched junction nucleotides: 5. The CDR3 consists of 14 residues. CDR3 sequence: CASFRTSVYNEQFF. For the CDR3, the DNA is TGTGCCAGCTTCCGGACTAGCGTCTACAATGAGCAGTTCTTC.

The chain joins TRBV5-1 to TRBJ2-1; unclear D gene. The V end lost 6 bases, the J end lost 2 bases, and 9 bases lay between the germline ends. The CDR3 totals 13 residues. The germline V gene has CDR1 SGHRS and CDR2 YFSETQ. CDR3 nucleotides: TGCGCCAGCAAATCCCCTACCTACAATGAGCAGTTCTTC. This gives the protein CASKSPTYNEQFF.

There are many counts of this clonotype. The V call is TRBV5-1, the J call TRBJ1-5; tentative D call: TRBD1 (6 bases). Germline assignment: CDR1 SGHRS and CDR2 YFSETQ. The CDR3 has 15 amino acids. V was pared by 4 bases and J by 4 bases, with 15 bases between. The CDR3 DNA sequence: TGCGCCAGCAGCCCGGAGGGGGTCCGGAATCAGCCCCAGCATTTT. This encodes CASSPEGVRNQPQHF.

The V call is TRBV5-4, the J call TRBJ2-7; TRBD1 matches 11 bases. The CDR3 has 19 residues. Germline-derived CDR1 and CDR2 are SGHNT and YYREEE (reference sequence). After removal of 1 base from V and 4 bases from J, the junction contained 16 bases not matched to a gene. For the CDR3, the DNA is TGTGCCAGCAGCTTGATACCAAAAAGGACAGGGGGCGTCGTATACGAGCAGTACTTC. It specifies CASSLIPKRTGGVVYEQYF.

This clonotype was picked up many times. The J gene is TRBJ2-3, the V gene TRBV18; D not certain. The CDR3 consists of 13 residues. Germline V gene sequence: CDR1 KGHSH, CDR2 LQKENI. V lost 2 bases and J 4 bases, leaving 7 bases between the germline ends. The CDR3 bases are TGTGCCAGCTCACCATTGTCGTCAGATACGCAGTATTTT. Its protein is CASSPLSSDTQYF.

V gene TRBV6-6 combines with J gene TRBJ1-1; D not certain. The length of the CDR3 is 10 residues. Germline V lookup: CDR1 MNHNY, CDR2 SVGAGI (reference sequence). The CDR3 reads CATTGFNAFF. In DNA, the CDR3 is TGTGCAACAACCGGCTTCAACGCTTTCTTT.

This clonotype was recorded many times. This chain joins TRBV5-1 and TRBJ2-7; 8 bases line up with TRBD1. The V gene's germline CDR1 is SGHRS and CDR2 YFSETQ. The V and J ends lost 0 bases and 4 bases, in that order; junction bases with no gene match: 9. The CDR3 loop spans 16 amino acids. The CDR3 region is CASSLELDRVWYEQYF. The CDR3, as DNA: TGCGCCAGCAGCTTGGAATTGGACAGGGTATGGTACGAGCAGTACTTC. Using reference TRBV5-1 and TRBJ2-7 for the parts outside the CDR3, the full variable domain is KAGVTQTPRYLIKTRGQQVTLSCSPISGHRSVSWYQQTPGQGLQFLFEYFSETQRNKGNFPGRFSGRQFSNSRSEMNVSTLELGDSALYLCASSLELDRVWYEQYFGPGTRLTVT.

This clonotype was observed at least ten times. This chain uses TRBV20-1 with TRBJ1-2, with 9 bases matching TRBD1. V lost 6 bases and J lost 3; bases outside the gene matches: 8. The CDR3 consists of 14 residues. Germline CDR1 DFQATT, CDR2 SNEGSKA (reference sequence). CDR3 nucleotide sequence: TGCAGTGCCACGGACAGGGGAGTAGACTATGGCTACACCTTC. Encoded protein: CSATDRGVDYGYTF.

Many counts were recorded for this clonotype. The chain joins TRBV5-1 to TRBJ2-7; D call uncertain. Trimming took off 2 bases at V and 3 bases at J, with 18 bases between the two ends. This CDR3 spans 16 amino acids. Per the germline V gene, CDR1 is SGHRS and CDR2 is YFSETQ. As DNA, the CDR3 is TGCGCCAGCAGCTTAAAACTTCGTCAGAGGAACTACGAGCAGTACTTC. It is translated as CASSLKLRQRNYEQYF.

This chain connects TRBV19 to TRBJ2-5; no definite D call. This CDR3 has 12 amino acids. Germline CDR1 LNHDA, CDR2 SQIVND (reference sequence). With 3 bases removed from V and 3 bases from J, the gap between germline ends came to 5 bases. The DNA of the CDR3 is TGTGCCAGTAGTATGAACAAAGAGACCCAGTACTTC. Its protein is CASSMNKETQYF.

This clonotype was seen ten or more times. V is TRBV7-2 and J is TRBJ2-3; TRBD2 agrees at 10 bases. The CDR3 is 17 residues long. Trimming removed 4 bases from V and 2 bases from J; junction bases left unmatched: 9. CDR1 is SGHTA, CDR2 FQGNSA, per germline. The CDR3, as DNA: TGTGCCAGCAGCTCGAAGCGGGGGGGCGTCGTCACAGATACGCAGTATTTT. This gives the protein CASSSKRGGVVTDTQYF.

This clonotype was seen at least ten times. The chain has TRBV5-1 and TRBJ1-2; no definite D call. This CDR3 spans 12 amino acids. Trimming cost V 0 bases and J 8 bases, with 8 bases left between them. CDR1 SGHRS and CDR2 YFSETQ come from the germline V gene. CDR3 in DNA: TGCGCCAGCAGCTTGGACGTCGAAGGCTACACCTTC. It translates to CASSLDVEGYTF.

The CDR3 bases are TGCAGCGTCAGGGGGCGCGGGACCTACGAGCAGTACTTC. Protein product: CSVRGRGTYEQYF. This chain joins TRBV29-1 and TRBJ2-7, with 8 bases matching TRBD1. V shed 6 bases and J 2 bases; nucleotides not matched to a gene: 6. Germline CDR1 reads SQVTM; CDR2 reads ANQGSEA. The CDR3 has 13 amino acids.

The table lists this clonotype with a few counts. This rearrangement joins TRBV30 to TRBJ2-7, with D hard to call. Looked up from germline, CDR1 is GTSNPN and CDR2 is SVGIG (reference sequence). Trimming removed 0 bases at V and 1 base at J, with 13 bases between. The CDR3 is made up of 15 amino acids. CDR3 bases: TGTGCCTGGAGTGTAATAAGTGGGATTTCCTACGAGCAGTACTTC. Its translation: CAWSVISGISYEQYF.

This clonotype showed up many times. The V call is TRBV7-2, the J call TRBJ2-2; TRBD1 might be the D (6 bases). The CDR3 totals 15 residues. Germline CDR1 reads SGHTA; CDR2 reads FQGNSA. Deletions cut 5 bases from V and 1 base from J, with 11 bases between. CDR3 protein: CASSRDNLNTGELFF. CDR3 DNA: TGTGCCAGCAGCCGGGACAACCTGAACACCGGGGAGCTGTTTTTT. The full variable domain, with the rest looked up from reference TRBV7-2 and TRBJ2-2, is GAGVSQSPSNKVTEKGKDVELRCDPISGHTALYWYRQSLGQGLEFLIYFQGNSAPDKSGLPSDRFSAERTGGSVSTLTIQRTQQEDSAVYLCASSRDNLNTGELFFGEGSRLTVL.

This clonotype appeared many times. The chain links TRBV5-4 to TRBJ2-7; 7 bases map to TRBD1. Germline CDR1 reads SGHNT; CDR2 reads YYREEE (reference sequence). V dropped 2 bases and J dropped 1; count of bases not matched to a gene: 3. The CDR3 contains 14 residues. CDR3 loop: CASSFGQDSYEQYF. The CDR3 DNA reads TGTGCCAGCAGCTTCGGACAGGATTCCTACGAGCAGTACTTC.

The V gene is TRBV3-1, the J gene TRBJ1-1; the D gene is possibly TRBD1 (5 bases). The CDR3 sequence is 12 residues long. Trimming stripped 4 bases from V and 7 bases from J, with 10 bases between. In germline, CDR1 is LGHDT, CDR2 YNNKEL (reference sequence). The CDR3 loop is CASSPWGSEAFF. CDR3 nucleotides: TGTGCCAGCAGCCCGTGGGGCAGTGAAGCTTTCTTT. Together with reference TRBV3-1 and TRBJ1-1, the CDR3 gives the full variable domain: DTAVSQTPKYLVTQMGNDKSIKCEQNLGHDTMYWYKQDSKKFLKIMFSYNNKELIINETVPNRFSPKSPDKAHLNLHINSLELGDSAVYFCASSPWGSEAFFGQGTRLTVV.

This clonotype has a count of ten or more. V gene TRBV12-3 or TRBV12-4 combines with J gene TRBJ2-1; 7 nucleotides agree with TRBD2. The J segment lost 14 bases and the V segment lost 6 bases, leaving 10 bases of the junction unmatched. The CDR3 has 12 residues. The CDR3: CASRFGTTEKFF. In DNA, the CDR3 is TGTGCCAGCAGATTCGGGACTACAGAAAAGTTCTTC.

The chain recombines TRBV20-1 with TRBJ2-7; D unresolved. The CDR3 contains 11 residues. In germline, CDR1 is DFQATT, CDR2 SNEGSKA (reference sequence). V was trimmed by 0 bases and J by 4 bases, leaving 4 bases between them. The DNA for the CDR3 is TGCAGTGCTAGAGACTTATACGAGCAGTACTTC. The encoded protein is CSARDLYEQYF.

This clonotype was seen a handful of times. In DNA, the CDR3 is TGTGCCAGCACTCGCGGGGTCACAGATACGCAGTATTTT. It is translated as CASTRGVTDTQYF. The chain employs TRBV9 and TRBJ2-3; D might be TRBD2 (6 bases). V lost 6 bases, J lost 2 bases, and 10 bases lay in between. CDR3 length: 13 residues. Germline values: CDR1 SGDLS, CDR2 YYNGEE. The full variable domain, in which reference TRBV9 and TRBJ2-3 provide the parts outside the CDR3, is DSGVTQTPKHLITATGQRVTLRCSPRSGDLSVYWYQQSLDQGLQFLIQYYNGEERAKGNILERFSAQQFPDLHSELNLSSLELGDSALYFCASTRGVTDTQYFGPGTRLTVL.

This clonotype was picked up many times. One junction end does not reproduce the germline sequence, and a read error may be involved. This sequence joins TRBV28 and TRBJ2-7; TRBD2 aligns across 13 bases. The length of the CDR3 is 14 residues. CDR1 and CDR2 (germline): MDHEN, SYDVKM. CDR3 sequence: CASSLPGTSGKVAF. Here the CDR3 DNA reads TGTGCCAGCAGTTTACCCGGGACTAGCGGGAAAGTGGCCTTC.